This TCR beta chain appears in the sequencing data of a study of blood T cell repertoires in COVID-19. The wider study: PBMCs, B-cell-depleted T cells, or T cells provided the cDNA or gDNA that made up the material.

The protocol was immunoSEQ multiplex PCR, while the TCRdb copy is restricted to in-frame clones and leaves out a portion. The sample records 120,000 to 150,000 clones, 70% to 90% being singletons. Germline V gives CDR1 SNHLY, CDR2 FYNNEI. Trimming removed 6 bases from V and 1 base from J, with 6 bases in between. The CDR3 has 13 residues. Sequencing was carried out using peripheral blood. This sequence originates from a woman aged 55-69 years with COVID-19, enrolled during active disease. The V and J genes are TRBV2 and TRBJ2-2; D not certain. The chain's CDR3 is CASRNGNTGELFF. For the CDR3, the DNA is TGTGCCAGCAGGAACGGGAACACCGGGGAGCTGTTTTTT.